These 6 T cell receptor beta chains were all obtained from the same sample, sequenced in a study of blood T cells in healthy people across ages. It was with a sample-barcoded 5' primer and a J-beta primer mix that a second PCR of roughly 6 to 11 cycles was run. In TCRdb, the 5' RACE reads were re-called with MiXCR into one record per CDR3 protein. The data show about 600,000 distinct CDR3 sequences, less than 60% seen once. Specimen: blood. These receptors were taken from an elderly man in good health.

This clonotype has a handful of counts. The J gene is TRBJ2-7, the V gene TRBV11-2; 7 bases are shared with TRBD2. After removal of 3 bases from V and 3 bases from J, the junction contained 5 bases not matched to a gene. The germline V gene has CDR1 SGHAT and CDR2 FQNNGV. CDR3 length: 14 amino acids. The CDR3 protein is CASSFGGRVYEQYF. The CDR3 nucleotides read TGTGCCAGCAGCTTCGGCGGGAGAGTCTACGAGCAGTACTTC.

With regard to this clonotype: This sequence may be a read error, since a much larger clone differs from it by one base. This sequence joins TRBV6-5 and TRBJ2-1; 11 bases map to TRBD2. CDR1 is MNHEY, CDR2 SVGAGI, per germline. The CDR3 extends over 16 amino acids. The CDR3 spells CVSSYVLLAGADEQFF. The CDR3 DNA is TGTGTCAGCAGTTACGTGTTACTAGCGGGAGCCGATGAGCAGTTCTTC.

This clonotype was picked up a small number of times. V and J are TRBV7-2 and TRBJ2-3; maybe TRBD2 (5 bases). The CDR3 runs to 14 residues. Per germline, CDR1 SGHTA and CDR2 FQGNSA. V was clipped by 2 bases and J by 3 bases, with 9 bases between them. In nucleotides, the CDR3 is TGTGCCAGCAGCTTAAGCTTAGCGACAGATACGCAGTATTTT. Its translation is CASSLSLATDTQYF.

The rearrangement links TRBV2 to TRBJ1-6; maybe TRBD1 (5 bases). With 6 bases removed from V and 9 bases from J, the gap between germline ends came to 18 bases. Germline CDR1 reads SNHLY; CDR2 reads FYNNEI. The CDR3 covers 15 residues. The CDR3 region has the DNA TGTGCCAGCAGGAGTTTCCGGGTCGGGGGTTCACCCCTCCACTTT. This codes for CASRSFRVGGSPLHF.

The rearrangement uses TRBV7-6 and TRBJ2-3; 9 bases match TRBD2. From germline, CDR1 is SGHVS and CDR2 FNYEAQ. Unmatched junction bases numbered 12, after V lost 3 bases and J lost 5 bases. The CDR3 extends over 17 amino acids. In DNA, the CDR3 is TGTGCCAGCAGCTTGCGCCAGCGGGGGGTACCGGGAGATACGCAGTATTTT. Translation: CASSLRQRGVPGDTQYF.

The CDR3 coding sequence is TGTGCCACCAGCAGAGACAACGCGGTGAACGAGCAGTACTTC. It translates to CATSRDNAVNEQYF. V gene TRBV15 combines with J gene TRBJ2-7; D gene unclear. Per germline, CDR1 LNHNV and CDR2 YYDKDF (reference sequence). V lost 0 bases, J lost 5 bases, and 11 bases lay in between. The CDR3 runs to 14 residues.